The 4 T cell receptor beta chains given below trace back to one sample, sequenced in a study of vaccination and CD4 T cells after COVID-19 (dated by TCRdb to about 2022). Library creation used PCR. The instrument given in TCRdb is Illumina iSeq 100. At the Johns Hopkins FTIC core, DNA from the cultured CD4+ T cells underwent TCR sequencing with the Oncomine TCR Beta short-read assay. In TCRdb, the public reads were trimmed at Q25 with fastp and aligned with MiXCR, with productive beta chains retained. Rows are unified per CDR3 protein, each entry keeping the most common DNA and genes. This sample gives around 13,000 distinct CDR3 sequences in total; 35% to 40% of them show up just once. Jointly, the top ten make up 15% to 20% of the sample. This sample's treatment or condition label indicates: roughly nine-day PBMC culture with coronavirus spike peptide pools or control peptides (ViraFEST assay).

No antigen has been assigned to these receptors. Sequenced input: cultured CD4+ T cells from blood. The source is a human donor with COVID-19.

The V gene is TRBV21-1, the J gene TRBJ2-7. TRBV21-1 corresponds to a pseudogene. This CDR3 is built from 19 residues. CDR3 bases: TGTGCCAGCAGCAACTGGGGAACGTTTCGAGGACGAAGCTCCTACGAGCAGTACTTC. Translation gives CASSNWGTFRGRSSYEQYF.

The CDR3 bases are TGTGCCAGCAGCCGCGCCGGGACGATTGGAAACACCATATATTTT. It encodes CASSRAGTIGNTIYF. The chain recombines TRBV7-9 with TRBJ1-3, with D tentatively TRBD1 (5 bases). Germline V gives CDR1 SEHNR, CDR2 FQNEAQ (reference sequence). This CDR3 is built from 15 residues. V was clipped by 5 bases and J by 3 bases, with 14 bases between them.

In this sample, this clonotype turned up once. The chain is built from TRBV12-3 or TRBV12-4 and TRBJ2-3; 14 positions match TRBD2. Trimming took 5 bases from V and 0 from J; bases not matched to a gene: 7. The CDR3 extends over 18 amino acids. The CDR3: CASSRTSGGTRSTDTQYF. CDR3 nucleotides: TGTGCCAGCAGTAGGACTAGCGGGGGGACCCGTAGCACAGATACGCAGTATTTT.

This clonotype was counted only a few times. The chain links TRBV10-3 to TRBJ2-7, with 9 positions matching TRBD1. Germline-derived CDR1 and CDR2 are ENHRY and SYGVKD. Trimming removed 2 bases from V and 6 bases from J; junction bases left unmatched: 11. This CDR3 has 16 amino acids. CDR3 sequence (DNA): TGTGCCATCAGTGAGGAAACCGGGACAGGGAAAGGCGAGCAGTACTTC. Translating gives CAISEETGTGKGEQYF.